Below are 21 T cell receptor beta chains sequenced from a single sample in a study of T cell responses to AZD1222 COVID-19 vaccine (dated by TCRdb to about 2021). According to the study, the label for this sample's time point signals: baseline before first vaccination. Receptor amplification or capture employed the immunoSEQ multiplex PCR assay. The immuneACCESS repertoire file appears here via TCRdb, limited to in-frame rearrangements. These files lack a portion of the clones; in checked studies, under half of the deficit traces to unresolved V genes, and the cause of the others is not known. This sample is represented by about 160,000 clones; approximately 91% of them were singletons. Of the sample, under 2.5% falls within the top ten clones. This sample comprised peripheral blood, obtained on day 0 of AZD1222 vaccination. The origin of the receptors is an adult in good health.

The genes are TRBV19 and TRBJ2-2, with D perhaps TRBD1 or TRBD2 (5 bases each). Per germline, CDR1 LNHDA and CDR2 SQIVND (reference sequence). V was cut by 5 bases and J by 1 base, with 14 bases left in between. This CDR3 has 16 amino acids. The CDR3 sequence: CASSPHGTQNTGELFF. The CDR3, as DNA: TGTGCCAGTAGTCCTCACGGGACCCAGAACACCGGGGAGCTGTTTTTT. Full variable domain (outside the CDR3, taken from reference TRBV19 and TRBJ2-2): DGGITQSPKYLFRKEGQNVTLSCEQNLNHDAMYWYRQDPGQGLRLIYYSQIVNDFQKGDIAEGYSVSREKKESFPLTVTSAQKNPTAFYLCASSPHGTQNTGELFFGEGSRLTVL.

CDR3 in DNA: TGTGCCAGCAGGTCGGACAGGCACTATGGCTACACCTTC. This translates into CASRSDRHYGYTF. The chain combines TRBV27 with TRBJ1-2; 7 bases align to TRBD1. V lost 6 bases, J lost 3 bases, and 4 bases stayed unmatched. The CDR3 consists of 13 residues. Germline V gene data show CDR1 as MNHEY and CDR2 as SMNVEV (reference sequence).

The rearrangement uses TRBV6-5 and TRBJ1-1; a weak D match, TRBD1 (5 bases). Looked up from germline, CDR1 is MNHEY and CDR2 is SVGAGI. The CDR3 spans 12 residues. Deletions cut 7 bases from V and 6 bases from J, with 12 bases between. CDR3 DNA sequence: TGTGCCAGCAACCAGGGTCCCGCTGAAGCTTTCTTT. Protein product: CASNQGPAEAFF.

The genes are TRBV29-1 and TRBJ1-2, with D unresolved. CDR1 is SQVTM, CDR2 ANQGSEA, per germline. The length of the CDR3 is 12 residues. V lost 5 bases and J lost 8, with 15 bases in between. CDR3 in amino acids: CSVTTSSSGYTF. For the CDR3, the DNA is TGCAGCGTTACCACCTCAAGTTCCGGCTACACCTTC.

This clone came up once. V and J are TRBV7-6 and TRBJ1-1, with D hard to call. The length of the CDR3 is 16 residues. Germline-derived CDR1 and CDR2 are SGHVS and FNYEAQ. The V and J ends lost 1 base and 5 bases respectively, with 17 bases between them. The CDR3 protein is CASSLVAGIERTEAFF. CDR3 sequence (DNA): TGTGCCAGCAGCTTAGTAGCCGGGATAGAACGGACTGAAGCTTTCTTT.

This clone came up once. CDR3 in amino acids: CAWSVSLAGGVDTQYF. The CDR3 DNA is TGTGCCTGGAGTGTGTCCCTAGCGGGGGGGGTAGATACGCAGTATTTT. The genes are TRBV30 and TRBJ2-3; 12 bases match TRBD2. V lost 0 bases to trimming and J lost 5 bases; unmatched junction nucleotides: 6. Germline CDR1 and CDR2: GTSNPN and SVGIG (reference sequence). The CDR3 consists of 16 residues.

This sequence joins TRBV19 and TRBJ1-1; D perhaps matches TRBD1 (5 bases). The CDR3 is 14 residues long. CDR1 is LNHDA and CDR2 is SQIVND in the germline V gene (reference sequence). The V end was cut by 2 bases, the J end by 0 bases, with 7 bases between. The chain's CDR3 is CASSIQGVNTEAFF. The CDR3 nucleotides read TGTGCCAGTAGTATACAGGGTGTGAACACTGAAGCTTTCTTT. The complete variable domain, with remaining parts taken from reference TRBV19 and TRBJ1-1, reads DGGITQSPKYLFRKEGQNVTLSCEQNLNHDAMYWYRQDPGQGLRLIYYSQIVNDFQKGDIAEGYSVSREKKESFPLTVTSAQKNPTAFYLCASSIQGVNTEAFFGQGTRLTVV.

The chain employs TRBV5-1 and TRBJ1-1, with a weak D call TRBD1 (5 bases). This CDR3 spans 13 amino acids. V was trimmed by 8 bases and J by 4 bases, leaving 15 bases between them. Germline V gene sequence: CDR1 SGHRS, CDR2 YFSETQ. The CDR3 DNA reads TGCGCCAGTCCCGCAGGTGGGGGCACTGAAGCTTTCTTT. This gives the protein CASPAGGGTEAFF. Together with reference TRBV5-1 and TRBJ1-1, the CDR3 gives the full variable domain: KAGVTQTPRYLIKTRGQQVTLSCSPISGHRSVSWYQQTPGQGLQFLFEYFSETQRNKGNFPGRFSGRQFSNSRSEMNVSTLELGDSALYLCASPAGGGTEAFFGQGTRLTVV.

CDR3 sequence (DNA): TGCGCCAGCAGCGCTAGGGGGACAACTAATGAAAAACTGTTTTTT. Amino acids: CASSARGTTNEKLFF. The V call is TRBV5-1, the J call TRBJ1-4; the D gene is possibly TRBD1 (6 bases). The CDR3 sequence is 15 residues long. Between the trimmed V and J ends, which lost 4 bases and 0 bases, there was a span of 10 bases. Germline V gives CDR1 SGHRS, CDR2 YFSETQ. Using reference TRBV5-1 and TRBJ1-4 for the parts outside the CDR3, the full variable domain is KAGVTQTPRYLIKTRGQQVTLSCSPISGHRSVSWYQQTPGQGLQFLFEYFSETQRNKGNFPGRFSGRQFSNSRSEMNVSTLELGDSALYLCASSARGTTNEKLFFGSGTQLSVL.

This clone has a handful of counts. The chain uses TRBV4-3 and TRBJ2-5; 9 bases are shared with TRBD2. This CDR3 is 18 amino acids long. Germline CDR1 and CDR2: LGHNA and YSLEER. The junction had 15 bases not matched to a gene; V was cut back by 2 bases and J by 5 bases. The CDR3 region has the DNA TGCGCCAGCAGCCAACAACCAATGGGAGCGGGGGGAAGTGAGACCCAGTACTTC. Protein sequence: CASSQQPMGAGGSETQYF.

The CDR3 nucleotides read TGTGCCAGCAGCTTCACCGGCGGCTCACCCCTCCACTTT. Residues: CASSFTGGSPLHF. The chain has TRBV5-8 and TRBJ1-6; D ambiguous. The CDR3 is made up of 13 amino acids. Trimming removed 2 bases from V and 10 bases from J, with 10 bases in between. The germline V gene encodes CDR1 SGHTS and CDR2 YDEGEE. Based on the CDR3 plus reference TRBV5-8 and TRBJ1-6, the full variable domain is EAGVTQSPTHLIKTRGQQATLRCSPISGHTSVYWYQQALGLGLQFLLWYDEGEERNRGNFPPRFSGRQFPNYSSELNVNALELEDSALYLCASSFTGGSPLHFGNGTRLTVT.

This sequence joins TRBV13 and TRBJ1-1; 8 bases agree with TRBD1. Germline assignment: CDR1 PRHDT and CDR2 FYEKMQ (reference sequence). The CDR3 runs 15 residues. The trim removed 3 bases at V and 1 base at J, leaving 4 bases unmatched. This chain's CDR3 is CASSFRGLGNTEAFF. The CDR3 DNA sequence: TGTGCCAGCAGCTTCAGGGGGCTGGGGAACACTGAAGCTTTCTTT. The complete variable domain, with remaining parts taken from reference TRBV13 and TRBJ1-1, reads AAGVIQSPRHLIKEKRETATLKCYPIPRHDTVYWYQQGPGQDPQFLISFYEKMQSDKGSIPDRFSAQQFSDYHSELNMSSLELGDSALYFCASSFRGLGNTEAFFGQGTRLTVV.

CDR3 loop: CARKQPQHF. In DNA form, the CDR3 reads TGTGCCAGAAAGCAGCCCCAGCATTTT. The chain joins TRBV25-1 to TRBJ1-5, with D unresolved. Germline lookup yields CDR1 MGHDK and CDR2 SYGVNS. There are 9 residues in the CDR3. V lost 9 bases, J lost 7 bases, and 4 bases lay in between.

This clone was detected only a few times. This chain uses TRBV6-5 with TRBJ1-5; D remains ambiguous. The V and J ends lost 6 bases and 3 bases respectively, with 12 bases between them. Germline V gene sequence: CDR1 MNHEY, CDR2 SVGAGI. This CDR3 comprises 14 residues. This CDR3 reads CASRSGGNNQPQHF. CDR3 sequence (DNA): TGTGCCAGCAGGTCTGGCGGTAACAATCAGCCCCAGCATTTT.

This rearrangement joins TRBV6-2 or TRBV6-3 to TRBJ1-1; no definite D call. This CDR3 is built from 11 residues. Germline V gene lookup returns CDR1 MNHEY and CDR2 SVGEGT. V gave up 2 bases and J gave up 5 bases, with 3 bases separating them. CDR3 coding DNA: TGTGCCAGCAGTTACGGGACTGAAGCTTTCTTT. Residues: CASSYGTEAFF.

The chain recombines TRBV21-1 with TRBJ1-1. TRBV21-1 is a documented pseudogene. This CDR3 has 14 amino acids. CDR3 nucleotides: TGTGCCAGCATCAACAGGTTAGGGCAGACTGAAGCTTTCTTT. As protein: CASINRLGQTEAFF.

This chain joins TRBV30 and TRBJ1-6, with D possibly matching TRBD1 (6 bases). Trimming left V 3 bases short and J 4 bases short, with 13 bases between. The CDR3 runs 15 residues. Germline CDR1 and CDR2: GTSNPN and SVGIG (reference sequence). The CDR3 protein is CAWSEGEGYNSPLHF. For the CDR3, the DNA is TGTGCCTGGAGCGAGGGGGAAGGGTATAATTCACCCCTCCACTTT.

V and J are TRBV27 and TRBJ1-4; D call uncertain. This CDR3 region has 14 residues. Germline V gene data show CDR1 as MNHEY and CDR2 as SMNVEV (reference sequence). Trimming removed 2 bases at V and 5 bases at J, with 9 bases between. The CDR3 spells CASSLEGGNEKLFF. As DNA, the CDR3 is TGTGCCAGCAGTTTAGAGGGTGGGAATGAAAAACTGTTTTTT.

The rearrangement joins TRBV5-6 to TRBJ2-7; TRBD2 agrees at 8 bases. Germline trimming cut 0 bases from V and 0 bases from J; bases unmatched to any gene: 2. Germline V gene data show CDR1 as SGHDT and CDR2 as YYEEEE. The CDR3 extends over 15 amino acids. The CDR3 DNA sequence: TGTGCCAGCAGCTTGGTAGCGGGAATCTCCTACGAGCAGTACTTC. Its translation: CASSLVAGISYEQYF.

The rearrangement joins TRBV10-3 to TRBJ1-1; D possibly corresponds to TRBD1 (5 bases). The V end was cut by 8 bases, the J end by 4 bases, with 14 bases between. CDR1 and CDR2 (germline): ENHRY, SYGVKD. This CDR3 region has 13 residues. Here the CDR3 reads CAIGSGKGTEAFF. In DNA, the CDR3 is TGTGCCATCGGTTCAGGGAAGGGCACTGAAGCTTTCTTT.

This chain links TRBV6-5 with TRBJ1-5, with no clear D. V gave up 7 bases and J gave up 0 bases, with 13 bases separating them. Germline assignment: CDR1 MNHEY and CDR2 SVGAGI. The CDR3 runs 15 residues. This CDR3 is CASISGPHSNQPQHF. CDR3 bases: TGTGCCAGCATTAGCGGGCCGCATAGCAATCAGCCCCAGCATTTT.